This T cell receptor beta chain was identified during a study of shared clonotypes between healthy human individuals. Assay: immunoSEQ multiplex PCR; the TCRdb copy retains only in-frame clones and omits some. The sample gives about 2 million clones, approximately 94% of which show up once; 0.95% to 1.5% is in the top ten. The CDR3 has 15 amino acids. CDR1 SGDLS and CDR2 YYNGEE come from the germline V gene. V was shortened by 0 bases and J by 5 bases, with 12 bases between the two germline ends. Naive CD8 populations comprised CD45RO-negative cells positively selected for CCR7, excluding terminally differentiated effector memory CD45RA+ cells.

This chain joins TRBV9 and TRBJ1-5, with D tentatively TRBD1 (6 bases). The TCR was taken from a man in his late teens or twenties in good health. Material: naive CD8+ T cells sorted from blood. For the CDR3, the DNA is TGTGCCAGCAGCGTAGGGGAACAGGGTGATCAGCCCCAGCATTTT. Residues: CASSVGEQGDQPQHF. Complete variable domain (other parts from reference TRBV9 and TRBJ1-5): DSGVTQTPKHLITATGQRVTLRCSPRSGDLSVYWYQQSLDQGLQFLIQYYNGEERAKGNILERFSAQQFPDLHSELNLSSLELGDSALYFCASSVGEQGDQPQHFGDGTRLSIL.